This T cell receptor (beta chain) was recovered during a study of blood T cell repertoires in COVID-19. Some clones are missing from TCRdb's copy, which holds only in-frame ones; the method was immunoSEQ multiplex PCR. There are around 240,000 clones in the sample; more than 75% occur only once, and around 0.89% lies in the top ten. Trimming pared 8 bases from V and 7 bases from J, leaving 6 bases between. The CDR3 contains 10 residues. Germline V gene data show CDR1 as MNHEY and CDR2 as SVGAGI. Material: peripheral blood. The rearrangement uses TRBV6-5 and TRBJ1-5, with D tentatively TRBD1 (6 bases). This TCR was recovered from a middle-aged man with acute or convalescent COVID-19. The CDR3 DNA follows: TGTGCCAGCGGGGGCCAGCCCCAGCATTTT. Its translation: CASGGQPQHF.